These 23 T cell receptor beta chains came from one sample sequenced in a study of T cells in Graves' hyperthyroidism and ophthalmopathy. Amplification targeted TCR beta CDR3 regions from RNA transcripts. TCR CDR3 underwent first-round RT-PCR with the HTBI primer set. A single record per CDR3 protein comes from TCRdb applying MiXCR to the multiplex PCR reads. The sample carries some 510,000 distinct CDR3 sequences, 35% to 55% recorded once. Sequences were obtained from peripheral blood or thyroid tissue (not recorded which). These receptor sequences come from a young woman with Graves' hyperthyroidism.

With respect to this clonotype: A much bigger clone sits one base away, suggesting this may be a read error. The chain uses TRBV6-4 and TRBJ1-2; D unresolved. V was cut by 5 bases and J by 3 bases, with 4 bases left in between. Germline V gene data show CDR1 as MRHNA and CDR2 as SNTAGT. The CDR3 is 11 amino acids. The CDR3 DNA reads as TGTGCCAGCAGTTATCACTATGGCTACACCTTC. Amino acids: CASSYHYGYTF.

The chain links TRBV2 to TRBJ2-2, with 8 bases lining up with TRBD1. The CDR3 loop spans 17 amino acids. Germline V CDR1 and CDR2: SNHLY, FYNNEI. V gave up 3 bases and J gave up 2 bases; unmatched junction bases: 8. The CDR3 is CASSDLDRADNTGELFF. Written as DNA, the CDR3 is TGTGCCAGCAGTGATCTGGACAGGGCCGATAACACCGGGGAGCTGTTTTTT. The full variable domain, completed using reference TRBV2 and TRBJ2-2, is EPEVTQTPSHQVTQMGQEVILRCVPISNHLYFYWYRQILGQKVEFLVSFYNNEISEKSEIFDDQFSVERPDGSNFTLKIRSTKLEDSAMYFCASSDLDRADNTGELFFGEGSRLTVL.

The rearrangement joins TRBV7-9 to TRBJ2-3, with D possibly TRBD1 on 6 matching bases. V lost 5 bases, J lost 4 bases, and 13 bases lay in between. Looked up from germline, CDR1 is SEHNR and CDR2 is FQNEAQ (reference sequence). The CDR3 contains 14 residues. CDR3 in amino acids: CASSKQGWSDTQYF. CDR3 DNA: TGTGCCAGCAGCAAACAGGGATGGTCAGATACGCAGTATTTT.

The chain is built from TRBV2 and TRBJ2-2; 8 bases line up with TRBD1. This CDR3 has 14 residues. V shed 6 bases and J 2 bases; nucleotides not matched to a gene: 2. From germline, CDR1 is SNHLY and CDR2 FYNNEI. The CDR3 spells CASRTGANTGELFF. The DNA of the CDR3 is TGTGCCAGCAGGACAGGGGCAAACACCGGGGAGCTGTTTTTT.

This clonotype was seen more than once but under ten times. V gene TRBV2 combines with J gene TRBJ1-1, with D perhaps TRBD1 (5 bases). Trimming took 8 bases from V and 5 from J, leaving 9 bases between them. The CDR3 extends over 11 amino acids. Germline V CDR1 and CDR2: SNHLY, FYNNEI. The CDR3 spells CASLGVTEAFF. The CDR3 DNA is TGTGCCAGCTTAGGGGTGACTGAAGCTTTCTTT.

CDR3 sequence reads: CASSPAGLAGAYEQYF. Written as DNA, the CDR3 is TGTGCCAGCAGCCCTGCGGGACTAGCGGGAGCCTACGAGCAGTACTTC. The chain is built from TRBV9 and TRBJ2-7; 14 bases align to TRBD2. The CDR3 covers 16 residues. Germline trimming cut 4 bases from V and 2 bases from J; bases unmatched to any gene: 5. Germline CDR1 reads SGDLS; CDR2 reads YYNGEE.

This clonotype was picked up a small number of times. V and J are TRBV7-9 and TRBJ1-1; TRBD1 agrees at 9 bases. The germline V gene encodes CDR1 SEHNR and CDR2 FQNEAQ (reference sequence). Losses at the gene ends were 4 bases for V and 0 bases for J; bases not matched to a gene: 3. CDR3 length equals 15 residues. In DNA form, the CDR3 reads TGTGCCAGCAGCTCACAGGGGGCTATGAACACTGAAGCTTTCTTT. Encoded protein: CASSSQGAMNTEAFF.

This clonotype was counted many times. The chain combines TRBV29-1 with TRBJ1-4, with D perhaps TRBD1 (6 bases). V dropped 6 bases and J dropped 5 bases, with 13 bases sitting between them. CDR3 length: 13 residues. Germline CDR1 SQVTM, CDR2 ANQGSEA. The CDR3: CSVADSRNEKLFF. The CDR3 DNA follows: TGCAGCGTAGCGGACAGCAGAAATGAAAAACTGTTTTTT.

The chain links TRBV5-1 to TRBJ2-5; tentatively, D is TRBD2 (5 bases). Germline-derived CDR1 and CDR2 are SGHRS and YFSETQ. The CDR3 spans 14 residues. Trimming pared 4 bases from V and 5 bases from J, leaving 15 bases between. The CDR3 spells CASSPLYGKETQYF. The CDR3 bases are TGCGCCAGCAGCCCCCTCTACGGGAAGGAGACCCAGTACTTC.

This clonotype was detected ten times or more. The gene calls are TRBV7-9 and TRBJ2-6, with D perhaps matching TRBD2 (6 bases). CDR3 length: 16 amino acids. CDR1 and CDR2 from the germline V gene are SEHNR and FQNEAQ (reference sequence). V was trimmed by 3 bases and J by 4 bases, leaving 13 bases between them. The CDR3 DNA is TGTGCCAGCAGCTTTAACGGGAGAACAGGGGCCAACGTCCTGACTTTC. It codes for CASSFNGRTGANVLTF.

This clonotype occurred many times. CDR3 loop: CSVGEGTAGYTF. The CDR3 DNA reads TGCAGCGTTGGAGAGGGGACAGCTGGCTACACCTTC. V usage is TRBV29-1 and J usage is TRBJ1-2; 7 bases line up with TRBD1. V was pared by 4 bases and J by 7 bases, with 6 bases of the junction left unmatched. Germline V gene data show CDR1 as SQVTM and CDR2 as ANQGSEA. The CDR3 covers 12 residues.

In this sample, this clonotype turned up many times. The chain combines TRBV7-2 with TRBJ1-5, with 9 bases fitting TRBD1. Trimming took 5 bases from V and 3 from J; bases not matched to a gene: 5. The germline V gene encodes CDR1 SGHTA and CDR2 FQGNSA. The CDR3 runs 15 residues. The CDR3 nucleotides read TGTGCCAGCAGCGCCCGACAGGGGGTCAATCAGCCCCAGCATTTT. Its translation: CASSARQGVNQPQHF.

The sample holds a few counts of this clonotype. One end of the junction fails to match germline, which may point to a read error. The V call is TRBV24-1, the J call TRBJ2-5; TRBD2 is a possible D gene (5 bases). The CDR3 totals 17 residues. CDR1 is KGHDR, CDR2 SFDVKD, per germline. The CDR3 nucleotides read TGTGCCTCCAGTGATTCTGGGCCAGGACTTTCAGAAGAGACCCAGTACTTC. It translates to CASSDSGPGLSEETQYF.

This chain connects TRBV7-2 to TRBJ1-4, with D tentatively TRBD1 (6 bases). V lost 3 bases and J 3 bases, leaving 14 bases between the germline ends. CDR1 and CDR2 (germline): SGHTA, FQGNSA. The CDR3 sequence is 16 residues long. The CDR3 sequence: CASSLAGGHANEKLFF. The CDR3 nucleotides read TGTGCCAGCAGCTTGGCCGGGGGGCATGCTAATGAAAAACTGTTTTTT.

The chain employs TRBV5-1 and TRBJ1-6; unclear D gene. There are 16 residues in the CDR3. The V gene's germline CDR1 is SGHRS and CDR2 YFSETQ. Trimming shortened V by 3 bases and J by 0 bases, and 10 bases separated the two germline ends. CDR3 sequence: CASSWTEGSYNSPLHF. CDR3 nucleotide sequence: TGCGCCAGCAGCTGGACTGAAGGCTCCTATAATTCACCCCTCCACTTT.

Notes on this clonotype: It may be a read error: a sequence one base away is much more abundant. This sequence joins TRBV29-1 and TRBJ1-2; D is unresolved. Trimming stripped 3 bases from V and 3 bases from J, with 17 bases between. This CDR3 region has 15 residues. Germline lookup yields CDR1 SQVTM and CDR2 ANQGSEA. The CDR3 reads CSVDPEEVFDYGYTF. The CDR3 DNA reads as TGCAGCGTTGACCCCGAGGAGGTATTTGACTATGGCTACACCTTC.

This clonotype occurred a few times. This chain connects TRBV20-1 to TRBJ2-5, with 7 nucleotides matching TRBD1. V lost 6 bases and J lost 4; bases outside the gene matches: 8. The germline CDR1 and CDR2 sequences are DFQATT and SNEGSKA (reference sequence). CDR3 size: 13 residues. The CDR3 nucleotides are TGCAGTGCCCAACAGGGGCTCGGAGAGACCCAGTACTTC. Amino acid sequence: CSAQQGLGETQYF.

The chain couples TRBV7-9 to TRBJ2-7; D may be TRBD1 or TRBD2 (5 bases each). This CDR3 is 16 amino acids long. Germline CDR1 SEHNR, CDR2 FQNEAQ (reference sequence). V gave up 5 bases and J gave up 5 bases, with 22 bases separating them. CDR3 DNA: TGTGCCAGCAGCCAAGATGGGGCAGGGACGGGCAACGAGCAGTACTTC. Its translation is CASSQDGAGTGNEQYF.

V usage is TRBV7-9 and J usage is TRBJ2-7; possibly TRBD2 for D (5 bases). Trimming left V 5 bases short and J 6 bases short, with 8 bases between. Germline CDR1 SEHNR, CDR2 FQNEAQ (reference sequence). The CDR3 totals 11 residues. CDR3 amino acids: CASSPGIEQYF. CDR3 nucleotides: TGTGCCAGCAGCCCGGGAATCGAGCAGTACTTC.

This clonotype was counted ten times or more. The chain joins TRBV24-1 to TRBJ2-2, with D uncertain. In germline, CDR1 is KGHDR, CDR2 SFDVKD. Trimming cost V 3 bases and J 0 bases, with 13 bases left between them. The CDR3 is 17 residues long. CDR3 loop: CATSDVQRFTNTGELFF. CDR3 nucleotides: TGTGCCACCAGTGATGTGCAGAGGTTCACGAACACCGGGGAGCTGTTTTTT.

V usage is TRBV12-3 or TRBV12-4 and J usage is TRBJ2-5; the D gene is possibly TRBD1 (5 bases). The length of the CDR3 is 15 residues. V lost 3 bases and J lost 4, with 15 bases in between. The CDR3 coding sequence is TGTGCCAGCAGTTTGGGGAAGGGGTTGGGAGAGACCCAGTACTTC. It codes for CASSLGKGLGETQYF.

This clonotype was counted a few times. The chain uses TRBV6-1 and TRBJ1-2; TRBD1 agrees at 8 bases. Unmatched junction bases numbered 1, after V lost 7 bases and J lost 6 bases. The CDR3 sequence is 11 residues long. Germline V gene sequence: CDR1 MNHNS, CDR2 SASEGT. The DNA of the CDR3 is TGTGCCAGCACGGACAGGGATGGCTACACCTTC. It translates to CASTDRDGYTF.

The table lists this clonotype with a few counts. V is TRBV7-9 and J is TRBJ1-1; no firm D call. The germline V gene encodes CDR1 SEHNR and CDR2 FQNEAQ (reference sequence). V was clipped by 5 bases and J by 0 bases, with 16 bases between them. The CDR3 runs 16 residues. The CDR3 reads CASSAGGLYLNTEAFF. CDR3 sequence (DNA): TGTGCCAGCAGCGCCGGAGGGCTCTACCTGAACACTGAAGCTTTCTTT.